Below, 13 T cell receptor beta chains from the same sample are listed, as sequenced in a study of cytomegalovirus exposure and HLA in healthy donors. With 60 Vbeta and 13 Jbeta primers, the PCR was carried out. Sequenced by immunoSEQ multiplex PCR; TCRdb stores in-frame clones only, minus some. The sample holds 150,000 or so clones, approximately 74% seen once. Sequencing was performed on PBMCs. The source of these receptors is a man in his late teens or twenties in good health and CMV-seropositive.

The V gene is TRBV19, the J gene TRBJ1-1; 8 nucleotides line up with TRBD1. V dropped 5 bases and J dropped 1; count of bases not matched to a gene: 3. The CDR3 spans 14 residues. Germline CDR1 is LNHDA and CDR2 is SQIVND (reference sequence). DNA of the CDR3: TGTGCCAGTAGTTACGGACAGGGGAACACTGAAGCTTTCTTT. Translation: CASSYGQGNTEAFF.

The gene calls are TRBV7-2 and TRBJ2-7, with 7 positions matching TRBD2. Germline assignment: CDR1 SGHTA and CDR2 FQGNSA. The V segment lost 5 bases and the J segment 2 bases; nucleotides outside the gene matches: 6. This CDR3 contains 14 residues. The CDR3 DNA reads TGTGCCAGCAGCCAAAGCGGGACCCCCTACGAGCAGTACTTC. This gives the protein CASSQSGTPYEQYF.

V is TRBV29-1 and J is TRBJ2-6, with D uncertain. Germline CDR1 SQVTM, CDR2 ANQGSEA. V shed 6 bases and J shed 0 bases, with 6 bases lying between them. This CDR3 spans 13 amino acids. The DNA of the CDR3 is TGCAGCGTATTTAGCTCTGGGGCCAACGTCCTGACTTTC. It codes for CSVFSSGANVLTF. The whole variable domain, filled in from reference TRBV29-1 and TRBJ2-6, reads SAVISQKPSRDICQRGTSLTIQCQVDSQVTMMFWYRQQPGQSLTLIATANQGSEATYESGFVIDKFPISRPNLTFSTLTVSNMSPEDSSIYLCSVFSSGANVLTFGAGSRLTVL.

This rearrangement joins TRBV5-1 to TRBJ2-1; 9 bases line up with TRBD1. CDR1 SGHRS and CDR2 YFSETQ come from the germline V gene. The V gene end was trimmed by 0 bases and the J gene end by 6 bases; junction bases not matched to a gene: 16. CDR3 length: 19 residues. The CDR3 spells CASSLGGPGQGAFSNEQFF. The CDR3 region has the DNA TGCGCCAGCAGCTTGGGGGGGCCGGGACAGGGCGCGTTCAGCAATGAGCAGTTCTTC.

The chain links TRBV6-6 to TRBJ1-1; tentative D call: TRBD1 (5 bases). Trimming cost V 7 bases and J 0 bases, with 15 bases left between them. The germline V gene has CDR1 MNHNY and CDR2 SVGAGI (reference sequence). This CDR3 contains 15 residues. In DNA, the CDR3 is TGTGCCAGCATCGATGGTAACAGGCTGAACACTGAAGCTTTCTTT. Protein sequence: CASIDGNRLNTEAFF.

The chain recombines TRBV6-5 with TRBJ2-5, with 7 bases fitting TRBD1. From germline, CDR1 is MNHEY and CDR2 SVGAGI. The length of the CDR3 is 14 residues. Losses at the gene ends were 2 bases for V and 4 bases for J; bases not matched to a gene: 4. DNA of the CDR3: TGTGCCAGCAGTTACAGAAACAGGGGAGAGACCCAGTACTTC. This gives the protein CASSYRNRGETQYF.

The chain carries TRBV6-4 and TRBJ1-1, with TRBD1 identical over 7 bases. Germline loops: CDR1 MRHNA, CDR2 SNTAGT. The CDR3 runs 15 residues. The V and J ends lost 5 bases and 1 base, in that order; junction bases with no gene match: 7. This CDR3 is CASSLTGTANTEAFF. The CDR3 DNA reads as TGTGCCAGCAGTTTGACCGGGACAGCGAACACTGAAGCTTTCTTT.

CDR3 in DNA: TGTGCCAGCAGTTATCGCTCTGGGGCCAACGTCCTGACTTTC. Translation gives CASSYRSGANVLTF. The genes are TRBV6-5 and TRBJ2-6; D uncertain. Germline CDR1 reads MNHEY; CDR2 reads SVGAGI. With 3 bases removed from V and 0 bases from J, the gap between germline ends came to 3 bases. The length of the CDR3 is 14 residues.

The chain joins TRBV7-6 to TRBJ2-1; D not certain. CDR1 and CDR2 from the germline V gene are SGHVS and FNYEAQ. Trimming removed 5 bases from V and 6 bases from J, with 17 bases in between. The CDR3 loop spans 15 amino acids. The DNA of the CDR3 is TGTGCCAGCAGCCGTTTTCAGGAAATCCCCAATGAGCAGTTCTTC. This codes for CASSRFQEIPNEQFF.

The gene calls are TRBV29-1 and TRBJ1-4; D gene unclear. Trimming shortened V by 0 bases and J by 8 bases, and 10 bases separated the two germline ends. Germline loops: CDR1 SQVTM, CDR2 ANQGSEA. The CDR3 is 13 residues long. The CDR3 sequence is CSVEDRRREKLFF. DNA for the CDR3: TGCAGCGTTGAAGATCGTCGGAGGGAAAAACTGTTTTTT.

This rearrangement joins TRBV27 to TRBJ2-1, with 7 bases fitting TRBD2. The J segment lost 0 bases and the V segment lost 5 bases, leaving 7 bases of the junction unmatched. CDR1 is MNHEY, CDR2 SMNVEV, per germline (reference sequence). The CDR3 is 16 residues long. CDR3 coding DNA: TGTGCCAGCAGTCGCCCGGGACTACGCTCCTACAATGAGCAGTTCTTC. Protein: CASSRPGLRSYNEQFF.

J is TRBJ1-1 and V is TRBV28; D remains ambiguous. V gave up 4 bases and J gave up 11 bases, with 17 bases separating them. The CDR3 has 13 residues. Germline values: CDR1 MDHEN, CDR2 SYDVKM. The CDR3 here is CASSYQEGGGAFF. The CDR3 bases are TGTGCCAGCAGTTATCAAGAAGGAGGAGGCGCTTTCTTT.

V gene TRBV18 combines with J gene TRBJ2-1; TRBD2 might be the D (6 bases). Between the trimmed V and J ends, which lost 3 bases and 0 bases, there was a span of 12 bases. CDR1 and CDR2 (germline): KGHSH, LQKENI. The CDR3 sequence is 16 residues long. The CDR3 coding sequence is TGTGCCAGCTCACCTCTAGCGCTCCTCTCCTACAATGAGCAGTTCTTC. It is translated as CASSPLALLSYNEQFF.